The clone carrying this T cell receptor (beta chain) was seen only once. Its antigen is unknown. The entry originates in a study of CD8+CD57+ T cells in acquired aplastic anemia. Study summary: The mean DNA yield obtained from sorted CD4+ and CD8+ cells came to about 3.2 ug. Healthy donors averaged approximately 11 million reads for CD4+ cells. Overall study results and limits: There were 25 to 35 CD8+ CDR3 sequences that occurred in both patients and controls.

CDR3 and TCR beta VDJ profiling relied on a genomic DNA template. Using its own MiXCR run on the reads, TCRdb lists one record per CDR3 protein. This sample has under 40,000 distinct CDR3 sequences, with around three quarters found just once. Germline CDR1 reads ENHRY; CDR2 reads SYGVKD. The CDR3 runs 14 residues. V shed 10 bases and J 1 base; nucleotides not matched to a gene: 8. The chain joins TRBV10-3 to TRBJ1-1; 8 nucleotides line up with TRBD1. The TCR sequence derives from a human donor in good health, serving as a control. The specimen was sorted CD4+, CD8+, or CD8+CD57+ T cells (not recorded which) from PBMCs. CDR3 sequence: CATGTGSRNTEAFF. In DNA form, the CDR3 reads TGTGCCACCGGGACAGGTAGTCGGAACACTGAAGCTTTCTTT.